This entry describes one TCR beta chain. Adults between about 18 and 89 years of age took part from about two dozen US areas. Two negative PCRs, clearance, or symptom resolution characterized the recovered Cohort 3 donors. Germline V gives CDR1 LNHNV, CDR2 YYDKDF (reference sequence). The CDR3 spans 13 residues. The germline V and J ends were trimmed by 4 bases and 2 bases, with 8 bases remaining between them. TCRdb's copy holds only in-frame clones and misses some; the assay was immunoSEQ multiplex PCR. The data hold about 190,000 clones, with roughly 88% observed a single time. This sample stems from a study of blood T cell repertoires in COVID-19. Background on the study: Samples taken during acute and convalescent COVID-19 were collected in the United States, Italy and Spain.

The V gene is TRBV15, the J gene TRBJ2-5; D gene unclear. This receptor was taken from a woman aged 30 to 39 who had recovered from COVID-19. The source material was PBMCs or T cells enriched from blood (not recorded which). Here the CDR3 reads CATSNSRQETQYF. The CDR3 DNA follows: TGTGCCACCAGCAACAGCAGACAAGAGACCCAGTACTTC. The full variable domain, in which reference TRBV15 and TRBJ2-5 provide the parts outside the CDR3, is DAMVIQNPRYQVTQFGKPVTLSCSQTLNHNVMYWYQQKSSQAPKLLFHYYDKDFNNEADTPDNFQSRRPNTSFCFLDIRSPGLGDTAMYLCATSNSRQETQYFGPGTRLLVL.